The T cell receptor beta chain described here comes from a study of blood T cell repertoires in COVID-19. The authors' processing: Using reference gene primer amplification, nucleated cell counts were estimated. Assay: immunoSEQ multiplex PCR; the TCRdb copy retains only in-frame clones and omits some. V and J calls plus clone size are reproduced from that table; the DNA served to infer D and trimming. Here the sample spans around 430,000 clones, 88% being singletons. The CDR3 length is 18 residues. Trimming at V came to 0 bases and at J to 2 bases, leaving 7 bases not matched to a gene. Germline CDR1 and CDR2: SGDLS and YYNGEE. Seattle researchers signed up patients amid active infection and tracked them longitudinally. This clone came up once.

The TCR comes from a woman in her fifties or sixties with COVID-19, enrolled during active disease. The V and J genes are TRBV9 and TRBJ2-3, with 12 positions matching TRBD2. Material: peripheral blood. Written as DNA, the CDR3 is TGTGCCAGCAGCGTAGGACTAGCGGGGGTTGGGGTCACAGATACGCAGTATTTT. Protein sequence: CASSVGLAGVGVTDTQYF.